These 13 T cell receptor beta chains were all obtained from the same sample, sequenced in a study of cytomegalovirus exposure and HLA in healthy donors. This PCR relied on a set of 60 Vbeta primers and 13 Jbeta primers. Produced via immunoSEQ multiplex PCR; TCRdb's table is partial and in-frame only. The data show under 200,000 clones, 65% to 70% seen once. The sample consisted of PBMCs. Receptors originate from a woman aged 18 to 35 in good health and CMV-seropositive.

This clone has only a few counts. The chain is built from TRBV5-1 and TRBJ1-3; D is uncertain. The CDR3 consists of 16 residues. V dropped 2 bases and J dropped 4 bases, with 16 bases sitting between them. CDR1 SGHRS and CDR2 YFSETQ come from the germline V gene. The DNA for the CDR3 is TGCGCCAGCAGCTTATCCCCCAGAACGTCCGGAAACACCATATATTTT. Protein product: CASSLSPRTSGNTIYF.

The chain combines TRBV7-2 with TRBJ1-4; D unclear. The germline gives CDR1 SGHTA, CDR2 FQGNSA. V was trimmed by 6 bases and J by 10 bases, leaving 12 bases between them. The CDR3 is made up of 12 amino acids. CDR3 sequence: CASSSFEGKLFF. The CDR3, as DNA: TGTGCCAGCAGTTCCTTTGAGGGAAAACTGTTTTTT.

This chain uses TRBV27 with TRBJ1-1; D not certain. The CDR3 is made up of 13 amino acids. V was cut by 3 bases and J by 2 bases, with 7 bases left in between. CDR1 and CDR2 (germline): MNHEY, SMNVEV (reference sequence). The CDR3 is CASSFTTNTEAFF. The CDR3 nucleotides are TGTGCCAGCAGTTTCACAACAAACACTGAAGCTTTCTTT.

The rearrangement joins TRBV5-5 to TRBJ1-2; 7 nucleotides agree with TRBD1. The V segment lost 5 bases and the J segment 4 bases; nucleotides outside the gene matches: 14. Germline V gives CDR1 SGHKS, CDR2 YYEKEE (reference sequence). The length of the CDR3 is 16 residues. In nucleotides, the CDR3 is TGTGCCAGCAGAAGTTGGAAGACAGGGAAAAGCTATGGCTACACCTTC. Translating gives CASRSWKTGKSYGYTF.

The rearrangement joins TRBV5-1 to TRBJ2-7; D is ambiguous. Trimming cost V 3 bases and J 5 bases, with 9 bases left between them. Looked up from germline, CDR1 is SGHRS and CDR2 is YFSETQ. This CDR3 is 12 amino acids long. The CDR3 spells CASSSKADEQYF. DNA of the CDR3: TGCGCCAGCAGCTCTAAGGCGGACGAGCAGTACTTC.

This clone has just a few counts. Mismatch with germline at one junction end may stem from a read error. Other nucleotide sequences from this sample produce the same CDR3. The V and J genes are TRBV7-8 and TRBJ1-2, with a tentative D call TRBD1 (5 bases). The CDR3 has 14 residues. The germline V gene has CDR1 SGHVS and CDR2 FQNEAQ. The CDR3 nucleotides are TGTGCCAGTAGCTTAGCAGCGGGACGATCGGGCTACACCTTC. It translates to CASSLAAGRSGYTF.

This clone was detected only a few times. The chain has TRBV30 and TRBJ1-1, with no clear D. Trimming shortened V by 4 bases and J by 0 bases, and 15 bases separated the two germline ends. Per the germline V gene, CDR1 is GTSNPN and CDR2 is SVGIG (reference sequence). The CDR3 is 15 residues long. The CDR3 DNA is TGTGCCTGGACCTCTCTCGAGGGAATGAACACTGAAGCTTTCTTT. As protein: CAWTSLEGMNTEAFF.

This clone showed up just a few times. The chain recombines TRBV5-1 with TRBJ2-1; 7 bases map to TRBD2. The CDR3 length is 17 residues. Germline CDR1 SGHRS, CDR2 YFSETQ. Germline trimming cut 0 bases from V and 4 bases from J; bases unmatched to any gene: 10. The CDR3 DNA reads as TGCGCCAGCAGCTTGGCCCAGTCTAGCGGCGATTACAATGAGCAGTTCTTC. Translating it yields CASSLAQSSGDYNEQFF.

This clone was picked up one time. The V gene is TRBV28, the J gene TRBJ1-1; TRBD1 is a possible D gene (5 bases). The germline V and J ends were trimmed by 2 bases and 1 base, with 23 bases remaining between them. Germline-derived CDR1 and CDR2 are MDHEN and SYDVKM. This CDR3 contains 19 residues. Here the CDR3 reads CASSLTTGKLYLKNTEAFF. CDR3 nucleotide sequence: TGTGCCAGCAGTTTAACCACAGGAAAGTTATACCTTAAGAACACTGAAGCTTTCTTT.

The chain couples TRBV6-5 to TRBJ2-7; the D gene is possibly TRBD1 (5 bases). The V gene lost 0 bases and the J gene lost 5 bases, with 14 bases spanning the gap. Germline-derived CDR1 and CDR2 are MNHEY and SVGAGI. The CDR3 is 15 residues long. CDR3 sequence (DNA): TGTGCCAGCAGTTACTCGATCAGGGTAAGGAACGAGCAGTACTTC. Translating it yields CASSYSIRVRNEQYF.

This chain connects TRBV7-9 to TRBJ1-1; maybe TRBD1 (5 bases). Germline V gene sequence: CDR1 SEHNR, CDR2 FQNEAQ (reference sequence). This CDR3 region has 15 residues. V lost 1 base, J lost 4 bases, and 13 bases lay in between. CDR3 nucleotide sequence: TGTGCCAGCAGCTTAGGGTTAGGGGTGGGCACTGAAGCTTTCTTT. It encodes CASSLGLGVGTEAFF.

CDR3 DNA: TGTGCCAGCAGCTCCGGGACAGGGGGCGTTGCAACTAATGAAAAACTGTTTTTT. The encoded protein is CASSSGTGGVATNEKLFF. V gene TRBV9 combines with J gene TRBJ1-4; 12 bases map to TRBD1. Germline CDR1 reads SGDLS; CDR2 reads YYNGEE. CDR3 length: 18 residues. V lost 4 bases and J lost 0; bases outside the gene matches: 7.

V usage is TRBV4-1 and J usage is TRBJ2-1, with a weak D call TRBD2 (6 bases). This CDR3 region has 16 residues. Trimming stripped 0 bases from V and 4 bases from J, with 13 bases between. Germline CDR1 is MGHRA and CDR2 is YSYEKL. The CDR3 spells CASSQEIGSVYNEQFF. The CDR3 coding sequence is TGCGCCAGCAGCCAAGAGATCGGGAGCGTGTACAATGAGCAGTTCTTC.